This T cell receptor (beta chain) was retrieved from a study of CD8 T cells in ankylosing spondylitis. Whole-study results and caveats: Clones tied to disease were said to be significantly enriched in matched ankylosing spondylitis synovial fluid.

TCRdb redid the calling of the 5' RACE reads with MiXCR, one entry per CDR3 protein. This table holds approximately 200,000 distinct CDR3 sequences, roughly 13% found once. V trimming: 5 bases; J trimming: 4 bases; junction bases outside the gene matches: 7. The CDR3 covers 15 residues. From germline, CDR1 is SGHTA and CDR2 FQGTGA. This clonotype occurred many times. Its antigen is not identified. This receptor was identified in a female donor with ankylosing spondylitis or in good health (not recorded which). Sequenced input: blood, either unsorted or a sorted T cell fraction (not recorded which). The rearrangement uses TRBV7-3 and TRBJ2-1; 8 nucleotides line up with TRBD2. CDR3 sequence: CASSVSGSGYNEQFF. For the CDR3, the DNA is TGTGCCAGCAGCGTAAGCGGGAGTGGGTACAATGAGCAGTTCTTC.